These 8 T cell receptor beta chains originate from one sample sequenced in a study of shared clonotypes between healthy human individuals. This table comes from immunoSEQ multiplex PCR, and its TCRdb copy is limited to in-frame clones, with some not included. The top ten clones hold approximately 11% of a sample with approximately 500,000 clones, roughly 80% of them seen once. The sample taken for sequencing was PBMCs. All receptors come from a woman between 40 and 55 years old in good health. Some clones in this sample may be carry-over from other donors' samples.

This clone showed up just once. The chain links TRBV27 to TRBJ1-2; 10 nucleotides agree with TRBD1. CDR3 length: 15 amino acids. The V gene's germline CDR1 is MNHEY and CDR2 SMNVEV (reference sequence). Trimming removed 3 bases from V and 10 bases from J; junction bases left unmatched: 11. CDR3 loop: CASSFSVGTGVFYTF. DNA of the CDR3: TGTGCCAGCAGTTTCTCGGTCGGGACAGGGGTTTTCTACACCTTC.

This clone was recorded at least ten times. At the DNA level, this CDR3 is encoded by other sequences in the same sample as well. This rearrangement joins TRBV28 to TRBJ1-5; TRBD1 is a possible D gene (5 bases). The V end lost 7 bases, the J end lost 5 bases, and 21 bases lay between the germline ends. Looked up from germline, CDR1 is MDHEN and CDR2 is SYDVKM. This CDR3 contains 16 residues. The CDR3 region has the DNA TGTGCCAGCACCTTCCCAGGGCAGGTGGGCGATCAGCCCCAGCATTTT. Translation gives CASTFPGQVGDQPQHF.

This clone occurred once. This chain uses TRBV5-5 with TRBJ2-3, with TRBD2 matching 7 bases. The J segment lost 3 bases and the V segment lost 1 base, leaving 2 bases of the junction unmatched. This CDR3 is 14 amino acids long. Germline loops: CDR1 SGHKS, CDR2 YYEKEE (reference sequence). CDR3 sequence reads: CASSLQAGTDTQYF. The CDR3 nucleotides are TGTGCCAGCAGCTTGCAAGCGGGAACAGATACGCAGTATTTT.

As concerns this clone: One base separates it from a far larger clone, so it is likely a read error. The same CDR3 can be traced to other DNA sequences in this sample. The V and J genes are TRBV28 and TRBJ1-5; 7 nucleotides line up with TRBD1. The V gene end was trimmed by 2 bases and the J gene end by 6 bases; junction bases not matched to a gene: 10. Germline V gene sequence: CDR1 MDHEN, CDR2 SYDVKM. This CDR3 is built from 16 residues. The CDR3 loop is CASSLNRGPVGQPQHF. The CDR3 nucleotides read TGTGCCAGCAGTTTAAACAGGGGACCTGTGGGTCAGCCCCAGCATTTT.

The CDR3 here is CASRLAGGSYNEQFF. The CDR3 bases are TGTGCCAGCAGACTAGCGGGAGGGTCTTACAATGAGCAGTTCTTC. V is TRBV6-5 and J is TRBJ2-1; 13 bases line up with TRBD2. J gave up 4 bases and V 6 bases, and 3 bases lay outside the gene matches. Germline CDR1 MNHEY, CDR2 SVGAGI. The CDR3 runs 15 residues.

This clone was picked up one time. The V and J genes are TRBV28 and TRBJ1-2, with 10 bases that match TRBD1. Germline values: CDR1 MDHEN, CDR2 SYDVKM. The length of the CDR3 is 16 residues. V was clipped by 7 bases and J by 1 base; unmatched bases: 9. CDR3 protein: CASNRQGAFGNYGYTF. CDR3 in DNA: TGTGCCAGCAACAGACAGGGGGCGTTTGGTAACTATGGCTACACCTTC.

The chain recombines TRBV28 with TRBJ2-4; the match to TRBD1 covers 7 bases. The CDR3 runs to 16 residues. Looked up from germline, CDR1 is MDHEN and CDR2 is SYDVKM. V trimming: 6 bases; J trimming: 0 bases; junction bases outside the gene matches: 8. DNA of the CDR3: TGTGCCAGCAGATCCGGGACAGTTATAGCCAAAAACATTCAGTACTTC. Translation gives CASRSGTVIAKNIQYF.

Worth noting for this clone: One base separates it from a far larger clone, so it is likely a read error. The chain links TRBV28 to TRBJ1-4, with D possibly matching TRBD1 (5 bases). Germline V lookup: CDR1 MDHEN, CDR2 SYDVKM. The V end lost 5 bases, the J end lost 6 bases, and 13 bases lay between the germline ends. The length of the CDR3 is 14 residues. CDR3 protein: CASSGRGLDEKLFF. CDR3 DNA sequence: TGTGCCAGCAGTGGCCGGGGCTTAGATGAAAAACTGTTTTTT.